The 14 T cell receptor beta chains below were found in one sample sequenced in a study of cytomegalovirus exposure and HLA in healthy donors. The PCR contained 60 Vbeta and 13 Jbeta primers. Data came from immunoSEQ multiplex PCR; TCRdb stores just in-frame clones and leaves some out. Of over 150,000 clones listed, roughly three quarters were seen once; the top ten hold about a tenth. Sample: PBMCs. The receptors were sampled from a man between 18 and 35 years old in good health and CMV-seropositive.

The chain couples TRBV7-2 to TRBJ2-5, with 8 positions matching TRBD2. This CDR3 has 14 residues. Germline V lookup: CDR1 SGHTA, CDR2 FQGNSA. V lost 8 bases, J lost 0 bases, and 5 bases stayed unmatched. CDR3 in DNA: TGTGCCAGCGGTGGCGGGAGGTACCAAGAGACCCAGTACTTC. This encodes CASGGGRYQETQYF. Looking up the rest from reference TRBV7-2 and TRBJ2-5 gives the full variable domain: GAGVSQSPSNKVTEKGKDVELRCDPISGHTALYWYRQSLGQGLEFLIYFQGNSAPDKSGLPSDRFSAERTGGSVSTLTIQRTQQEDSAVYLCASGGGRYQETQYFGPGTRLLVL.

The chain recombines TRBV19 with TRBJ1-2; possible D gene TRBD1, 5 bases. Trimming shortened V by 3 bases and J by 9 bases, and 14 bases separated the two germline ends. Germline CDR1 LNHDA, CDR2 SQIVND (reference sequence). The CDR3 spans 13 residues. The CDR3 nucleotides are TGTGCCAGTAGTATTGGCAGGGAAACGAGCTACACCTTC. Translation: CASSIGRETSYTF.

The CDR3 loop is CASSSSGTGGGSPLHF. The CDR3 bases are TGTGCCAGCAGCTCCTCCGGGACAGGGGGTGGGTCACCCCTCCACTTT. This chain uses TRBV7-3 with TRBJ1-6; 11 bases agree with TRBD1. This CDR3 has 16 residues. The J segment lost 10 bases and the V segment lost 4 bases, leaving 9 bases of the junction unmatched. CDR1 is SGHTA, CDR2 FQGTGA, per germline.

The chain recombines TRBV5-1 with TRBJ2-5; unclear D gene. This CDR3 comprises 13 residues. Trimming cost V 3 bases and J 2 bases, with 8 bases left between them. Per the germline V gene, CDR1 is SGHRS and CDR2 is YFSETQ. CDR3 sequence reads: CASSYTDQETQYF. The CDR3 nucleotides are TGCGCCAGCAGCTACACAGATCAAGAGACCCAGTACTTC.

J is TRBJ2-7 and V is TRBV6-5; the D gene is possibly TRBD2 (5 bases). The CDR3 is 14 amino acids. Germline CDR1 reads MNHEY; CDR2 reads SVGAGI. V was clipped by 2 bases and J by 0 bases, with 8 bases between them. This CDR3 is CASSYDGDSYEQYF. The CDR3 nucleotides are TGTGCCAGCAGTTACGACGGGGACTCCTACGAGCAGTACTTC.

The chain recombines TRBV7-9 with TRBJ2-7; 10 bases fit TRBD2. There are 15 residues in the CDR3. Germline loops: CDR1 SEHNR, CDR2 FQNEAQ (reference sequence). V was pared by 2 bases and J by 0 bases, with 1 base of the junction left unmatched. Here the CDR3 reads CASSLTSGASYEQYF. Written as DNA, the CDR3 is TGTGCCAGCAGCTTAACTAGCGGGGCCTCCTACGAGCAGTACTTC.

The chain employs TRBV4-3 and TRBJ1-1; 7 bases align to TRBD1. The CDR3 is 17 amino acids. The germline V gene encodes CDR1 LGHNA and CDR2 YSLEER. The junction had 8 bases not matched to a gene; V was cut back by 0 bases and J by 1 base. The CDR3 DNA follows: TGCGCCAGCAGCCAAGAAGTTAGGGGGCGCGGGAACACTGAAGCTTTCTTT. It is translated as CASSQEVRGRGNTEAFF.

The rearrangement links TRBV11-1 to TRBJ2-1; 15 bases agree with TRBD2. The CDR3 totals 16 residues. Per germline, CDR1 SGHAT and CDR2 FQDESV (reference sequence). The V segment lost 1 base and the J segment 9 bases; nucleotides outside the gene matches: 4. CDR3 sequence: CASSLGRTSGGGEQFF. DNA for the CDR3: TGTGCCAGCAGCTTAGGACGGACTAGCGGGGGGGGTGAGCAGTTCTTC.

The genes are TRBV6-1 and TRBJ2-7; D remains unclear. V was trimmed by 1 base and J by 4 bases, leaving 5 bases between them. The CDR3 runs to 12 residues. Looked up from germline, CDR1 is MNHNS and CDR2 is SASEGT. CDR3 sequence: CASSEVYYEQYF. The CDR3 nucleotides read TGTGCCAGCAGTGAAGTCTATTACGAGCAGTACTTC.

This clone was counted a few times. The J gene is TRBJ2-5, the V gene TRBV10-3; tentatively, D is TRBD1 (5 bases). V lost 2 bases and J lost 1, with 5 bases in between. Per germline, CDR1 ENHRY and CDR2 SYGVKD. The CDR3 totals 13 residues. DNA of the CDR3: TGTGCCATCAGTGAGGGGGCCCAAGAGACCCAGTACTTC. Translating gives CAISEGAQETQYF.

The V and J genes are TRBV5-1 and TRBJ2-1; tentative D call: TRBD2 (6 bases). CDR3 length: 14 amino acids. V was cut by 8 bases and J by 4 bases, with 16 bases left in between. Germline V lookup: CDR1 SGHRS, CDR2 YFSETQ. CDR3 sequence: CASTLADKYNEQFF. CDR3 nucleotide sequence: TGCGCCAGTACATTAGCGGATAAATACAATGAGCAGTTCTTC.

The chain uses TRBV5-1 and TRBJ2-1; 14 nucleotides line up with TRBD2. The germline CDR1 and CDR2 sequences are SGHRS and YFSETQ. V lost 0 bases and J lost 7; bases outside the gene matches: 0. The CDR3 totals 15 residues. The CDR3 region has the DNA TGCGCCAGCAGCTTGGGGACTAGCGGGAGGAATGAGCAGTTCTTC. Amino acid sequence: CASSLGTSGRNEQFF.

The J gene is TRBJ1-5, the V gene TRBV27; D is perhaps TRBD1 (6 bases). CDR1 MNHEY and CDR2 SMNVEV come from the germline V gene (reference sequence). Trimming took 8 bases from V and 0 from J, leaving 11 bases between them. The length of the CDR3 is 14 residues. CDR3 sequence reads: CASGGHNSNQPQHF. DNA for the CDR3: TGTGCCAGCGGGGGACACAATAGCAATCAGCCCCAGCATTTT.

This clone came up a few times. The chain couples TRBV10-3 to TRBJ1-2; D not certain. Germline assignment: CDR1 ENHRY and CDR2 SYGVKD. The CDR3 has 15 residues. The ends were cut back, 0 bases at V and 3 bases at J, with 11 bases in the middle. DNA of the CDR3: TGTGCCATCAGTGAGTCGAGACAATCATACTATGGCTACACCTTC. This gives the protein CAISESRQSYYGYTF.